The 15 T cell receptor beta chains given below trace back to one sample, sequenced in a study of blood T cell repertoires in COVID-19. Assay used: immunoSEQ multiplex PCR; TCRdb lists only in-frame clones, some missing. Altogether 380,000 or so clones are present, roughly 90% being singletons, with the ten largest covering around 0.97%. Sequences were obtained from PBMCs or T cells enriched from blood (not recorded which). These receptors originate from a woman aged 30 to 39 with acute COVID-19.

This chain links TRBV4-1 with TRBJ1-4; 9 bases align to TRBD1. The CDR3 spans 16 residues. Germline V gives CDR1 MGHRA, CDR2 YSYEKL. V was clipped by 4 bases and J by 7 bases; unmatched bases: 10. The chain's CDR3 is CASSRATGGTGEKLFF. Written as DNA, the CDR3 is TGCGCCAGCAGCCGAGCGACAGGGGGGACGGGTGAAAAACTGTTTTTT.

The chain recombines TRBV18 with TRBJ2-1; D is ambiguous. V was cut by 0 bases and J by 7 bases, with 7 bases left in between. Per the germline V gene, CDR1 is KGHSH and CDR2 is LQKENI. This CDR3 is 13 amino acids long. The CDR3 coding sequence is TGTGCCAGCTCACCACCGTCCGTTAATGAGCAGTTCTTC. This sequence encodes CASSPPSVNEQFF.

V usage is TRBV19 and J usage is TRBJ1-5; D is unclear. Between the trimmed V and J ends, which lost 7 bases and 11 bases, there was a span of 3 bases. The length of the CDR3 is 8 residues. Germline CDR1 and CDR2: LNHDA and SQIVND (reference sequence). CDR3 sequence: CASTAQHF. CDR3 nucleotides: TGTGCCAGTACGGCCCAGCATTTT.

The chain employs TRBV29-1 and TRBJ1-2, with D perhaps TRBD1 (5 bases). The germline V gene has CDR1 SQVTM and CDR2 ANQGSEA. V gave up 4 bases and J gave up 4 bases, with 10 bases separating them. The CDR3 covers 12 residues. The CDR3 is CSVAGGIYGYTF. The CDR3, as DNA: TGCAGCGTTGCCGGGGGAATCTATGGCTACACCTTC.

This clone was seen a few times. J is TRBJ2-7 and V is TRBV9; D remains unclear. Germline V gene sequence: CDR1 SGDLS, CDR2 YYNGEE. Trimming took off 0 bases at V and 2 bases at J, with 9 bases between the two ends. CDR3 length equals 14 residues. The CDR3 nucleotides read TGTGCCAGCAGCGTAGATGGTTCTACCTACGAGCAGTACTTC. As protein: CASSVDGSTYEQYF.

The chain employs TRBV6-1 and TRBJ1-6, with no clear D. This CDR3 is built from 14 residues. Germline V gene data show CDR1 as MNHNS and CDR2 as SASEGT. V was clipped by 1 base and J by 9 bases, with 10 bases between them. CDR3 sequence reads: CASSEVPGGSPLHF. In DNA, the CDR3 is TGTGCCAGCAGTGAAGTACCTGGAGGTTCACCCCTCCACTTT.

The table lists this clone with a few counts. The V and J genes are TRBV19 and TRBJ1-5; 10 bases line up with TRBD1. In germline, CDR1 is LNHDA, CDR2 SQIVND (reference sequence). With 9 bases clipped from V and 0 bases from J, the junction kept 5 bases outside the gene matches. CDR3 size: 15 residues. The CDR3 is CASMGQGNSNQPQHF. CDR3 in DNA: TGTGCCAGCATGGGACAGGGGAATAGCAATCAGCCCCAGCATTTT. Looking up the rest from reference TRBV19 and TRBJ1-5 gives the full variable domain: DGGITQSPKYLFRKEGQNVTLSCEQNLNHDAMYWYRQDPGQGLRLIYYSQIVNDFQKGDIAEGYSVSREKKESFPLTVTSAQKNPTAFYLCASMGQGNSNQPQHFGDGTRLSIL.

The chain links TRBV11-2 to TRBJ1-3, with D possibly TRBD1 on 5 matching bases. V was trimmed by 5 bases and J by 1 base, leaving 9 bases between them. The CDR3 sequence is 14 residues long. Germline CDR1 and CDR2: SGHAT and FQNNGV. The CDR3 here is CASSPGQSGNTIYF. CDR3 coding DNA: TGTGCCAGCAGCCCCGGACAATCTGGAAACACCATATATTTT.

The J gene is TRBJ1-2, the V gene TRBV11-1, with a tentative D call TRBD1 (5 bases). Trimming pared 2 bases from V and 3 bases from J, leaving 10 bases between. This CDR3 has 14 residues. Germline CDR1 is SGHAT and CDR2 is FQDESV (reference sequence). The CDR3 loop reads CASSLRGRDYGYTF. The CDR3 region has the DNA TGTGCCAGCAGCTTAAGGGGTCGGGACTATGGCTACACCTTC.

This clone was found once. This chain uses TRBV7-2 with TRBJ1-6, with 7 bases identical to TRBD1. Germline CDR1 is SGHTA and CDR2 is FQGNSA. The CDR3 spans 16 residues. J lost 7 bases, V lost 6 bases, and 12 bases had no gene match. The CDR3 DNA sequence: TGTGCCAGCAGGAAAATACGACAGGGTCCGAATTCACCCCTCCACTTT. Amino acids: CASRKIRQGPNSPLHF.

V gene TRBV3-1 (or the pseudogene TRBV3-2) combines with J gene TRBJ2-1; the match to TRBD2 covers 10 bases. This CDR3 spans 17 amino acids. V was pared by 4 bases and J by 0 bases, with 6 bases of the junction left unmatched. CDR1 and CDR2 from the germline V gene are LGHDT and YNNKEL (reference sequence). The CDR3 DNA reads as TGTGCCAGCAGCCCAGCGGGGGGGCTCAGCTCCTACAATGAGCAGTTCTTC. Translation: CASSPAGGLSSYNEQFF.

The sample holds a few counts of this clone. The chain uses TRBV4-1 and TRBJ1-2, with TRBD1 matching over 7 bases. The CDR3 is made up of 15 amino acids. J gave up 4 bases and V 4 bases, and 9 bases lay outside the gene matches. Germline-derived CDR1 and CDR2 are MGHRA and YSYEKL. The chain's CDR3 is CASSPGQEGSYGYTF. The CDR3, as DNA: TGCGCCAGCAGCCCTGGACAGGAGGGATCCTATGGCTACACCTTC.

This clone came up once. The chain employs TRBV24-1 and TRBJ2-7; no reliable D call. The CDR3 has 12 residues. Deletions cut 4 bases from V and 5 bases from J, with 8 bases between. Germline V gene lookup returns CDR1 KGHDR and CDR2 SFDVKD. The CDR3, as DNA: TGTGCCACCAGTGACCAGTTCGACGAGCAGTACTTC. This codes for CATSDQFDEQYF.

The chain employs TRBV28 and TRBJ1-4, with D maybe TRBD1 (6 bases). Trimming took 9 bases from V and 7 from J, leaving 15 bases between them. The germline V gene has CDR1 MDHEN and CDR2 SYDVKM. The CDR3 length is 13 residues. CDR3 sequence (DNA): TGTGCCAGTGTCACAGGGCCCGCTGAAAAACTGTTTTTT. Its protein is CASVTGPAEKLFF.

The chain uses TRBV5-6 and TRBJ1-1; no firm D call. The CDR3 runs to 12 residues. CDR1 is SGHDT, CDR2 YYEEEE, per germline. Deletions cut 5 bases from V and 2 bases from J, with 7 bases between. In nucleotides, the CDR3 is TGTGCCAGCAGTCTCCTAAACACTGAAGCTTTCTTT. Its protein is CASSLLNTEAFF.